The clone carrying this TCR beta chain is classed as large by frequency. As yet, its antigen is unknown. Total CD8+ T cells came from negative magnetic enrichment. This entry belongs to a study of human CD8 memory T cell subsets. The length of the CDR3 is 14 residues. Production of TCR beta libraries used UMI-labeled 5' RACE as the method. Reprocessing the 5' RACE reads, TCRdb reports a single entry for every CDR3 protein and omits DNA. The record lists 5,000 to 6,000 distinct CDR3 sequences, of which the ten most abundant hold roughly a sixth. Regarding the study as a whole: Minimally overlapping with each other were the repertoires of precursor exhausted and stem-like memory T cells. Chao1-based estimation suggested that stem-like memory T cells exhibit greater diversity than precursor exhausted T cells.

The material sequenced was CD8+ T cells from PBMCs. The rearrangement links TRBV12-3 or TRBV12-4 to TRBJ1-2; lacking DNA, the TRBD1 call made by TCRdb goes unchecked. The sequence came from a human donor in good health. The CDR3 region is CASTPGSIVHGYTF.